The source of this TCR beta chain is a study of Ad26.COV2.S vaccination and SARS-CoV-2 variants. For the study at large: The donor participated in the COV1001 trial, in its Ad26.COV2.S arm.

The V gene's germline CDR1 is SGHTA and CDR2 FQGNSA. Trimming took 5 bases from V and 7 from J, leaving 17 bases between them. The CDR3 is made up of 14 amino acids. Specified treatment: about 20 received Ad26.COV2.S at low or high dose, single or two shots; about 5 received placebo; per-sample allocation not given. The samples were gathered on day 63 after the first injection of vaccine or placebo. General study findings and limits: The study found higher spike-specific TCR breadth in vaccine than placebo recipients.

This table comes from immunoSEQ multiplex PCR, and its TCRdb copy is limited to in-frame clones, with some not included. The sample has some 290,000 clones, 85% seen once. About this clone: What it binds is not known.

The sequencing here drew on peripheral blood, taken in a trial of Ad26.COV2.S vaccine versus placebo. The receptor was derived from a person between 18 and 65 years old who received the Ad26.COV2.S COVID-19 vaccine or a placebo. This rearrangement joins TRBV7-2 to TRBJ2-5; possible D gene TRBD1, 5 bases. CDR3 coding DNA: TGTGCCAGCAGCCCCTCCGGACCTAGGGGGACCCAGTACTTC. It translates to CASSPSGPRGTQYF.